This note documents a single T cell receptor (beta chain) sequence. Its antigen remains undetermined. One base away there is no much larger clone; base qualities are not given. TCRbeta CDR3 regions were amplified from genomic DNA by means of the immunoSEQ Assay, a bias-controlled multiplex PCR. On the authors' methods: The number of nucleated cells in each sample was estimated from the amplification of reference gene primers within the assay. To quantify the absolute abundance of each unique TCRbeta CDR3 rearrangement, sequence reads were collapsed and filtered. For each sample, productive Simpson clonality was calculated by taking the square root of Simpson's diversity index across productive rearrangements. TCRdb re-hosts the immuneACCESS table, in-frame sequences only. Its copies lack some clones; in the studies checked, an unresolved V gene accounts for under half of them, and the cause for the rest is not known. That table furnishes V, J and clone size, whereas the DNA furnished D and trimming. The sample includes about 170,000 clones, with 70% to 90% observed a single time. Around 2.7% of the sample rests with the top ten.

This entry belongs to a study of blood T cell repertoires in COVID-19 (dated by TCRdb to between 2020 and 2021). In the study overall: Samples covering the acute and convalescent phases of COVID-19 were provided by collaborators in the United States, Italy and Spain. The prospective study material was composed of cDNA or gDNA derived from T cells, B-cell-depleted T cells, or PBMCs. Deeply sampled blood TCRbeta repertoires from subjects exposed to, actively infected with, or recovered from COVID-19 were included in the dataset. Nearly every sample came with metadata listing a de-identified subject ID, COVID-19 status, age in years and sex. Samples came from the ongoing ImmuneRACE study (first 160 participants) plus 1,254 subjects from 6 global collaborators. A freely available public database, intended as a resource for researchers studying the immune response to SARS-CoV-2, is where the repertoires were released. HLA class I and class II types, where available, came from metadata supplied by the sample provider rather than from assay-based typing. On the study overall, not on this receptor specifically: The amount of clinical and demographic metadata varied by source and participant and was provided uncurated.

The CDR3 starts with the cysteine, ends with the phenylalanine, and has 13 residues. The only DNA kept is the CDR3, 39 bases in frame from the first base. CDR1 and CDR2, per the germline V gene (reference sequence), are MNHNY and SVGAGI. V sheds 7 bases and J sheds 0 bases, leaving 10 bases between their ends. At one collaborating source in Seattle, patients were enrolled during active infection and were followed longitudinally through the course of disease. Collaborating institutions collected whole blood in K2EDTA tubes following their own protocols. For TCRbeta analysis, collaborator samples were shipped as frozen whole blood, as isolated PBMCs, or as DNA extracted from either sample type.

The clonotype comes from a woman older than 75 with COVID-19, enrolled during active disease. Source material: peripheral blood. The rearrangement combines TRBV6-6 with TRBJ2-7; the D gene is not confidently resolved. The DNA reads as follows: TGTGCCAGCACCCCCAGTACCTCCTACGAGCAGTACTTC. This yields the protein CASTPSTSYEQYF.